This T cell receptor (beta chain) was identified during a study of T cell responses to AZD1222 COVID-19 vaccine. Profiled with immunoSEQ multiplex PCR; TCRdb holds only in-frame clones, not every one. Of under 200,000 clones listed, 90% to 95% were seen once; the top ten hold about 4%. Regarding this clone: Its antigen is undetermined.

This CDR3 contains 15 residues. Germline V CDR1 and CDR2: SGHAT, FQNNGV. Trimming cost V 1 base and J 9 bases, with 15 bases left between them. Study-level points and caveats: Nearly half of unique spike-specific TCRs reportedly avoided B.1.351 and B.1.1.7 mutated regions. Clonal diversity was possibly underestimated; the donors were predominantly white British and more often female. Scientists sampled the repertoires only once the peak T cell response had passed. The breadth and depth of Spike-specific TCRs increased once two AZD1222 doses had been given.

Source: peripheral blood, taken 28 days after the second dose of the MenACWY control vaccine. The chain combines TRBV11-2 with TRBJ1-4; unclear D gene. The TCR comes from an adult who received the MenACWY meningococcal vaccine as a control. The CDR3 sequence: CASSLVLDGGQKLFF. CDR3 in DNA: TGTGCCAGCAGCTTAGTATTGGACGGCGGTCAAAAACTGTTTTTT.